A single sample gave rise to the 18 T cell receptor beta chains below, sequenced in a study of T-cell memory formation after mild COVID-19. TCRdb used MiXCR to reprocess the 5' RACE reads, holding one entry per CDR3 protein. The sample has about 190,000 distinct CDR3 sequences, about 16% seen once. The sample comprised PBMCs or a T cell subset sorted from them (not recorded which). These receptors all come from an adult woman who had mild COVID-19 (a few samples of this study predate the infection). Cell type and time point are not known.

V usage is TRBV7-9 and J usage is TRBJ1-1, with a weak D call TRBD1 (5 bases). Trimming took off 3 bases at V and 4 bases at J, with 18 bases between the two ends. The germline gives CDR1 SEHNR, CDR2 FQNEAQ (reference sequence). CDR3 size: 16 residues. CDR3 coding DNA: TGTGCCAGCAGCTTTCAACCGACAGTCCAGAGCACTGAAGCTTTCTTT. Translated, it gives CASSFQPTVQSTEAFF.

This clonotype was found many times. The CDR3 region has the DNA TGTGCCTGGAGTGTTGACGAGAACTATGGCTACACCTTC. Translated, it gives CAWSVDENYGYTF. V is TRBV30 and J is TRBJ1-2; D ambiguous. The CDR3 loop spans 13 amino acids. The V and J ends lost 0 bases and 2 bases respectively, with 7 bases between them. Germline V CDR1 and CDR2: GTSNPN, SVGIG (reference sequence).

CDR3 DNA sequence: TGTGCCAGCAGCTCGGACAGGCCTCGCGGGACCCAGTACTTC. It encodes CASSSDRPRGTQYF. This chain connects TRBV7-2 to TRBJ2-5; 7 bases line up with TRBD1. CDR3 length equals 14 residues. V gave up 4 bases and J gave up 7 bases; unmatched junction bases: 9. Germline V lookup: CDR1 SGHTA, CDR2 FQGNSA.

This clonotype appeared a few times. The chain employs TRBV7-2 and TRBJ1-1, with 9 positions matching TRBD1. The trim removed 6 bases at V and 1 base at J, leaving 3 bases unmatched. Germline V gives CDR1 SGHTA, CDR2 FQGNSA. This CDR3 is built from 14 residues. DNA for the CDR3: TGTGCCAGCAGTCCACAGGGGGCGAACACTGAAGCTTTCTTT. This codes for CASSPQGANTEAFF.

This chain connects TRBV5-1 to TRBJ1-5; 8 positions agree with TRBD1. Losses at the gene ends were 4 bases for V and 4 bases for J; bases not matched to a gene: 10. This CDR3 has 16 residues. CDR1 and CDR2 (germline): SGHRS, YFSETQ. The CDR3: CASSPGGGQENQPQHF. In nucleotides, the CDR3 is TGCGCCAGCAGCCCCGGAGGGGGACAGGAGAATCAGCCCCAGCATTTT. Drawing the rest from reference TRBV5-1 and TRBJ1-5, the complete variable domain is KAGVTQTPRYLIKTRGQQVTLSCSPISGHRSVSWYQQTPGQGLQFLFEYFSETQRNKGNFPGRFSGRQFSNSRSEMNVSTLELGDSALYLCASSPGGGQENQPQHFGDGTRLSIL.

This chain joins TRBV5-1 and TRBJ2-5; the D gene is possibly TRBD1 (6 bases). V shed 3 bases and J shed 1 base, with 16 bases lying between them. The CDR3 is 16 amino acids. Germline V gene lookup returns CDR1 SGHRS and CDR2 YFSETQ. CDR3 DNA: TGCGCCAGCAGCTATCAGGCGCAGGGGACCCAAGAGACCCAGTACTTC. Protein: CASSYQAQGTQETQYF.

This clonotype was counted once. The chain combines TRBV20-1 with TRBJ2-1; 11 positions agree with TRBD2. Germline V lookup: CDR1 DFQATT, CDR2 SNEGSKA (reference sequence). The CDR3 is made up of 19 amino acids. J gave up 0 bases and V 3 bases, and 13 bases lay outside the gene matches. This CDR3 is CSASTFRLAGTSSYNEQFF. For the CDR3, the DNA is TGCAGTGCTAGCACCTTCCGACTAGCGGGGACTAGCTCCTACAATGAGCAGTTCTTC.

This clonotype was seen a few times. This rearrangement joins TRBV24-1 to TRBJ2-1; 7 nucleotides line up with TRBD1. The junction had 4 bases not matched to a gene; V was cut back by 2 bases and J by 10 bases. Germline V lookup: CDR1 KGHDR, CDR2 SFDVKD. There are 13 residues in the CDR3. The CDR3 DNA is TGTGCCACCAGTGATTATGGGACAGACGAGCAGTTCTTC. Protein sequence: CATSDYGTDEQFF.

The V call is TRBV25-1, the J call TRBJ2-1; 10 nucleotides match TRBD1. After removal of 6 bases from V and 5 bases from J, the junction contained 7 bases not matched to a gene. The CDR3 is 15 residues long. The germline CDR1 and CDR2 sequences are MGHDK and SYGVNS. The CDR3 coding sequence is TGTGCCAGCAGGAATTATGGGACAGGGGACAATGAGCAGTTCTTC. It is translated as CASRNYGTGDNEQFF.

The V gene is TRBV7-2, the J gene TRBJ2-7, with 8 nucleotides matching TRBD2. Germline CDR1 reads SGHTA; CDR2 reads FQGNSA. With 3 bases clipped from V and 1 base from J, the junction kept 8 bases outside the gene matches. There are 16 residues in the CDR3. CDR3 sequence (DNA): TGTGCCAGCAGCTTGACCGGGACTAGTTATTCCTACGAGCAGTACTTC. Its protein product is CASSLTGTSYSYEQYF.

The rearrangement joins TRBV10-2 to TRBJ2-7; 12 bases align to TRBD2. Germline trimming cut 6 bases from V and 4 bases from J; bases unmatched to any gene: 4. Germline loops: CDR1 WSHSY, CDR2 SAAADI. This CDR3 is 14 amino acids long. The CDR3 nucleotides read TGCGCCAGCAGGAGGACTAGCGGGACTTACGAGCAGTACTTC. Its translation: CASRRTSGTYEQYF.

This clonotype was seen a few times. The chain employs TRBV3-1 and TRBJ2-1; D is perhaps TRBD2 (5 bases). Germline loops: CDR1 LGHDT, CDR2 YNNKEL (reference sequence). V lost 10 bases and J lost 8, with 21 bases in between. The CDR3 runs 14 residues. This CDR3 is CAISPGHGNDEQFF. The CDR3 coding sequence is TGTGCCATCTCCCCGGGCCACGGGAACGATGAGCAGTTCTTC.

This chain uses TRBV27 with TRBJ1-5; the D is unclear. The CDR3 runs to 13 residues. The V gene lost 4 bases and the J gene lost 2 bases, with 6 bases spanning the gap. Germline loops: CDR1 MNHEY, CDR2 SMNVEV (reference sequence). CDR3 in DNA: TGTGCCAGCAGTTCACCGGGCAATCAGCCCCAGCATTTT. Its protein product is CASSSPGNQPQHF.

This clonotype was recorded a few times. The chain joins TRBV7-2 to TRBJ2-5, with 13 bases identical to TRBD2. Trimming cost V 5 bases and J 5 bases; bases outside gene matches: 5. Germline-derived CDR1 and CDR2 are SGHTA and FQGNSA. The CDR3 covers 15 residues. Here the CDR3 DNA reads TGTGCCAGCAGCCGGACTAGCGGGAGATTTGAGACCCAGTACTTC. Its translation: CASSRTSGRFETQYF. The full variable domain, in which reference TRBV7-2 and TRBJ2-5 provide the parts outside the CDR3, is GAGVSQSPSNKVTEKGKDVELRCDPISGHTALYWYRQSLGQGLEFLIYFQGNSAPDKSGLPSDRFSAERTGGSVSTLTIQRTQQEDSAVYLCASSRTSGRFETQYFGPGTRLLVL.

The chain joins TRBV27 to TRBJ2-1; D is perhaps TRBD1 (5 bases). Germline V gene lookup returns CDR1 MNHEY and CDR2 SMNVEV (reference sequence). The CDR3 has 14 amino acids. Trimming removed 11 bases at V and 3 bases at J, with 17 bases between. DNA for the CDR3: TGTGCCTGTAGACAGTACGAAGGCTACAATGAGCAGTTCTTC. Amino acids: CACRQYEGYNEQFF.

The V gene is TRBV2, the J gene TRBJ2-3; D could derive from TRBD1 or TRBD2 (5 bases each). CDR3 length: 16 amino acids. Between the trimmed V and J ends, which lost 6 bases and 5 bases, there was a span of 21 bases. Germline V gene lookup returns CDR1 SNHLY and CDR2 FYNNEI. The CDR3 here is CASRPYPGSGQDTQYF. The CDR3 nucleotides read TGTGCCAGCAGGCCTTACCCGGGATCAGGGCAAGATACGCAGTATTTT.

This clonotype showed up just a few times. The chain carries TRBV5-1 and TRBJ1-4; a possible D gene is TRBD1 (5 bases). Per germline, CDR1 SGHRS and CDR2 YFSETQ. The V end was cut by 0 bases, the J end by 1 base, with 10 bases between. The CDR3 sequence is 16 residues long. The CDR3 DNA follows: TGCGCCAGCAGCTTGGCCCTGGGGGGAACTAATGAAAAACTGTTTTTT. Encoded protein: CASSLALGGTNEKLFF.

The chain uses TRBV12-3 or TRBV12-4 and TRBJ2-3; 11 nucleotides line up with TRBD2. The CDR3 covers 21 residues. With V trimmed by 0 bases and J by 4 bases, 18 bases remained unmatched. The CDR3 nucleotides read TGTGCCAGCAGTTTAGCTAGCGGGGGGGCCTGGTCCTTCAATATTCCAGATACGCAGTATTTT. Its protein product is CASSLASGGAWSFNIPDTQYF.